This TCR beta chain originates from a study of neurological immune-mediated disorders. Sequencing of 15-18 subjects in each run yielded over 190 million TCR-beta sequences. TCRdb ran MiXCR on the 5' RACE reads and lists one entry per CDR3 protein. The sample shows 65,000 to 95,000 distinct CDR3 sequences, 5.8% of them seen only once. This clonotype was seen ten or more times. What it binds is unknown. Trimming took off 4 bases at V and 4 bases at J, with 13 bases between the two ends. This CDR3 region has 14 residues. Regarding time point: longitudinal time-point 2. PBMCs stored at -80 C, numbering 2 million, were the origin of the unsorted libraries. Study observations and caveats: As far as clinical or MRI features were concerned, none was associated with the multiple sclerosis repertoire cluster.

Source material: PBMCs. This TCR was recovered from a woman aged 55-70 years with multiple sclerosis. This chain uses TRBV12-3 or TRBV12-4 with TRBJ1-1, with D tentatively TRBD1 (6 bases). Here the CDR3 reads CASSSDSSITEAFF. CDR3 DNA: TGTGCCAGCAGTTCGGACAGCTCCATCACTGAAGCTTTCTTT.